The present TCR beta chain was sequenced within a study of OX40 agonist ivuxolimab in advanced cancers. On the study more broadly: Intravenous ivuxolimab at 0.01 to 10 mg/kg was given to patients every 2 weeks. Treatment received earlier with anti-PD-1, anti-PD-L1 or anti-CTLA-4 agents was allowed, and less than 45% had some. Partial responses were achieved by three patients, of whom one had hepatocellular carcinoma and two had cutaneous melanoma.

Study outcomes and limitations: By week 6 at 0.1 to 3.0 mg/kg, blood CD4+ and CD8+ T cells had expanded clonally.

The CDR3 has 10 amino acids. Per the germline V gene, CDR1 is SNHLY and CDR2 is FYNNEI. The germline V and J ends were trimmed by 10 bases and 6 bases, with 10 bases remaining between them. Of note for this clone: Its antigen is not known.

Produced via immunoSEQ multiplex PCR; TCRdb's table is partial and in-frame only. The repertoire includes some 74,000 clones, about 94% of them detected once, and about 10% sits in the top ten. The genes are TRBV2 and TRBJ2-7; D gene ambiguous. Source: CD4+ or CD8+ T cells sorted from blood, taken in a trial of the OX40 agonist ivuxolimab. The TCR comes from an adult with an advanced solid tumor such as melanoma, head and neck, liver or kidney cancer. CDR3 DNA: TGTGCCATGCATCTGGGCGAGCAGTACTTC. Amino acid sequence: CAMHLGEQYF.